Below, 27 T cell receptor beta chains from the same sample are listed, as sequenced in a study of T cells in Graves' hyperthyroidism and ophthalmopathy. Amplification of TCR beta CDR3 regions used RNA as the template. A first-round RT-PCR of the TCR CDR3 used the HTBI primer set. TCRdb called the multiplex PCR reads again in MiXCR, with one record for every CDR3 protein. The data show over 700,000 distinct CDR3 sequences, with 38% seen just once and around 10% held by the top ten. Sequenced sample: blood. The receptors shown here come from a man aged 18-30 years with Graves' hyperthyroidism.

The CDR3 bases are TGCGCCAGCAGCTGGGGTGGGGCCACTGAAGCTTTCTTT. Its translation: CASSWGGATEAFF. The J gene is TRBJ1-1, the V gene TRBV5-1; D may be TRBD1 (5 bases). The CDR3 sequence is 13 residues long. Trimming left V 3 bases short and J 4 bases short, with 10 bases between. Germline loops: CDR1 SGHRS, CDR2 YFSETQ.

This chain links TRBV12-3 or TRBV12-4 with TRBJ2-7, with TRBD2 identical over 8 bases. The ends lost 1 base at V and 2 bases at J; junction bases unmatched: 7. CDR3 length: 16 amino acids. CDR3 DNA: TGTGCCAGCAGTTTAGGGAAGCGGGGGACGGCCTACGAGCAGTACTTC. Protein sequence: CASSLGKRGTAYEQYF.

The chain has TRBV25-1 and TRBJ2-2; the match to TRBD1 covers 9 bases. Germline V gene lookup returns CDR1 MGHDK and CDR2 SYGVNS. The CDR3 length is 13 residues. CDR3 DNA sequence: TGTGCTAGAGGGACAGGGCGTCCCGGGGAGCTGTTTTTT. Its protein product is CARGTGRPGELFF.

CDR3 protein: CASRPGTGSRSYEQYF. The DNA of the CDR3 is TGTGCCAGCAGGCCCGGTACAGGGAGCCGTTCCTACGAGCAGTACTTC. This sequence joins TRBV6-5 and TRBJ2-7, with D perhaps matching TRBD1 (6 bases). V lost 6 bases and J 1 base, leaving 19 bases between the germline ends. Looked up from germline, CDR1 is MNHEY and CDR2 is SVGAGI. CDR3 length: 16 amino acids.

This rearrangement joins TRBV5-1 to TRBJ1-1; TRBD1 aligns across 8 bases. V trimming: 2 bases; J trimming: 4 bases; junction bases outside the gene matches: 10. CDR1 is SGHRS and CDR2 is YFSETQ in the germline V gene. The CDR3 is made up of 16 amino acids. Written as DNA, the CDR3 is TGCGCCAGCAGCTTAACAGGGGGTATAGTGAGCACTGAAGCTTTCTTT. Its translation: CASSLTGGIVSTEAFF.

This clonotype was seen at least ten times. The CDR3 DNA follows: TGTGCCAGCAGCGCTGGACAGGGAATAAGCGAGCAGTACTTC. This translates into CASSAGQGISEQYF. This chain uses TRBV9 with TRBJ2-7; TRBD1 agrees at 8 bases. The CDR3 runs to 14 residues. After removal of 3 bases from V and 6 bases from J, the junction contained 8 bases not matched to a gene. Germline-derived CDR1 and CDR2 are SGDLS and YYNGEE. The full variable domain, its missing parts supplied by reference TRBV9 and TRBJ2-7, is DSGVTQTPKHLITATGQRVTLRCSPRSGDLSVYWYQQSLDQGLQFLIQYYNGEERAKGNILERFSAQQFPDLHSELNLSSLELGDSALYFCASSAGQGISEQYFGPGTRLTVT.

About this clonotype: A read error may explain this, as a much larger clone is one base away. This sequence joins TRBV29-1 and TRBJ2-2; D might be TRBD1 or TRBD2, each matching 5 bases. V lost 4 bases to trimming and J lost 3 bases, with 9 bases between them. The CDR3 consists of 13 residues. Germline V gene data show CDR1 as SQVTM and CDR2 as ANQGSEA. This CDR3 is CSVVGDHTGELFF. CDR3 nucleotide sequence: TGCAGCGTTGTAGGGGACCACACCGGGGAGCTGTTTTTT.

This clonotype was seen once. CDR3 bases: TGTGCCAGCAGCCTTCGGGACAGGAATCTCCAAGAGACCCAGTACTTC. Protein sequence: CASSLRDRNLQETQYF. The rearrangement uses TRBV5-6 and TRBJ2-5, with TRBD1 identical over 8 bases. Unmatched junction bases numbered 9, after V lost 4 bases and J lost 1 base. CDR1 and CDR2 (germline): SGHDT, YYEEEE. The CDR3 spans 16 residues.

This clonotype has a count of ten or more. CDR3 loop: CASSRDRGNQPQHF. As DNA, the CDR3 is TGTGCCAGCAGCCGGGACAGGGGCAATCAGCCCCAGCATTTT. This chain links TRBV12-3 or TRBV12-4 with TRBJ1-5; TRBD1 agrees at 9 bases. The CDR3 extends over 14 amino acids. The V gene end was trimmed by 6 bases and the J gene end by 2 bases; junction bases not matched to a gene: 2.

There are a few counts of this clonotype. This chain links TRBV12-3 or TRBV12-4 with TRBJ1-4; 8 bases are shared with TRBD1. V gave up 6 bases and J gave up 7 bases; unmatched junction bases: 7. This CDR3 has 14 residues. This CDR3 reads CASRLTGESEKLFF. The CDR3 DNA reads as TGTGCCAGCAGGTTGACAGGGGAGAGTGAAAAACTGTTTTTT.

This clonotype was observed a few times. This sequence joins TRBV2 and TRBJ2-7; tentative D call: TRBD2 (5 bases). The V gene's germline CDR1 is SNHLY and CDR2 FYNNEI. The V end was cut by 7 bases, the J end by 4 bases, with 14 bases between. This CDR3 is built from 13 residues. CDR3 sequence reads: CASTEVPGYEQYF. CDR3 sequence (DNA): TGTGCCAGCACGGAGGTTCCCGGGTACGAGCAGTACTTC.

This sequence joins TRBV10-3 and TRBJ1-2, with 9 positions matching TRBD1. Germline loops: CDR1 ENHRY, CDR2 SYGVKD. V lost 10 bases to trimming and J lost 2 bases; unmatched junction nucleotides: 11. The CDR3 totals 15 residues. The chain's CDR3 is CASSRPGTGNYGYTF. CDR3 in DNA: TGTGCCAGCAGCCGACCTGGGACAGGGAACTATGGCTACACCTTC.

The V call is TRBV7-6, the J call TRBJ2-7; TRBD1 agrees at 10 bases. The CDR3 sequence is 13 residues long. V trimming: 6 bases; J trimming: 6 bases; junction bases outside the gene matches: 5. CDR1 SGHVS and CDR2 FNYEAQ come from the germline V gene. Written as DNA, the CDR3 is TGTGCCAGCAGGACAGGGGGCGGGAGCGAGCAGTACTTC. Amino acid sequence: CASRTGGGSEQYF.

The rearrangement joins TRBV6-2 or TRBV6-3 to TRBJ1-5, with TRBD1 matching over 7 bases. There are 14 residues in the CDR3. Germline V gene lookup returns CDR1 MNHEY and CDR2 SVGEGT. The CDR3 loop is CATRDLTGSQPQHF. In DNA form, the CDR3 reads TGTGCTACCCGAGATCTGACAGGGAGTCAGCCCCAGCATTTT.

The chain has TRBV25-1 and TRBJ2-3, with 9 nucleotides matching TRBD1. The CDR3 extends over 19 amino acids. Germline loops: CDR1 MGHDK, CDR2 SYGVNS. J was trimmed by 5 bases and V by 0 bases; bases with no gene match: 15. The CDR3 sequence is CASSEYPIVNRGQGDTQYF. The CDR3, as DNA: TGTGCCAGCAGTGAATATCCTATAGTTAACAGGGGGCAGGGAGATACGCAGTATTTT.

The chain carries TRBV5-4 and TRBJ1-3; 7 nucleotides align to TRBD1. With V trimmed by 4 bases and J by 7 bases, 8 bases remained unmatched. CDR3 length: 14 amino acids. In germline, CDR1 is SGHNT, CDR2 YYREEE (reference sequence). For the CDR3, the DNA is TGTGCCAGCAGCCATCGGGACAGTGGGAACACCATATATTTT. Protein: CASSHRDSGNTIYF.

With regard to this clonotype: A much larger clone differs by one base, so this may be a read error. Here the CDR3 reads CASTNSYNSPLHF. CDR3 DNA sequence: TGTGCCAGCACTAACTCCTATAATTCACCCCTCCACTTT. The rearrangement joins TRBV7-2 to TRBJ1-6; the D is unclear. Trimming cost V 7 bases and J 0 bases, with 4 bases left between them. The germline CDR1 and CDR2 sequences are SGHTA and FQGNSA. The CDR3 extends over 13 amino acids.

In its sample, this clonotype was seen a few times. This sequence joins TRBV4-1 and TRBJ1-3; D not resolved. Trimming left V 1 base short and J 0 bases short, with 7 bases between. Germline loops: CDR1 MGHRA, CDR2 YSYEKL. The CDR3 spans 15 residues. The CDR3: CASSQVDFSGNTIYF. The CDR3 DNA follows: TGCGCCAGCAGCCAAGTTGACTTCTCTGGAAACACCATATATTTT.

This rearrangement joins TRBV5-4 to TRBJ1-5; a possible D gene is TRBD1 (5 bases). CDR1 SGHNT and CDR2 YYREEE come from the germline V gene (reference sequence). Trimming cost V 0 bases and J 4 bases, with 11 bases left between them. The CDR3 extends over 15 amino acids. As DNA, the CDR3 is TGTGCCAGCAGCTTGGATCAGGGTAGGAATCAGCCCCAGCATTTT. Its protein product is CASSLDQGRNQPQHF.

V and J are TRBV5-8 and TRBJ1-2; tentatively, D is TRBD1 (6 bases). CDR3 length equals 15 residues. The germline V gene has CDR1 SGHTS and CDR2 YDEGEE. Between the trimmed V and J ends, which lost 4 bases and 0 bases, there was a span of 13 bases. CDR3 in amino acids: CASSLRTATNYGYTF. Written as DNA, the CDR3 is TGTGCCAGCAGCCTGAGGACAGCAACTAACTATGGCTACACCTTC.

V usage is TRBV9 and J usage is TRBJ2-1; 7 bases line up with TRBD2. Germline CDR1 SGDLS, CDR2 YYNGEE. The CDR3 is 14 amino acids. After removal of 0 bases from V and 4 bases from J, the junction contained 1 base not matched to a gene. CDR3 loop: CASSVDGGYNEQFF. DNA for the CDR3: TGTGCCAGCAGCGTAGACGGGGGGTACAATGAGCAGTTCTTC.

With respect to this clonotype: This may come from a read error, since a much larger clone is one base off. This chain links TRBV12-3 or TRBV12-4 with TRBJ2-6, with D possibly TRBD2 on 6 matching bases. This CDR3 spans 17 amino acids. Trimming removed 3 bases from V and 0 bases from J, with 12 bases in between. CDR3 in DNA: TGTGCCAGCAGTTTCTGGGACGGGAGCTCTGGGGCCAACGTCCTGACTTTC. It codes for CASSFWDGSSGANVLTF.

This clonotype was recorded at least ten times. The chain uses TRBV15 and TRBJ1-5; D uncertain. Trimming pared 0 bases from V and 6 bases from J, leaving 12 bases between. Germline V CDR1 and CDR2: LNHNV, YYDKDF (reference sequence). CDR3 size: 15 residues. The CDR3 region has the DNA TGTGCCACCAGCAGAGATCGGGCCGGCGGTCAGCCCCAGCATTTT. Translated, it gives CATSRDRAGGQPQHF.

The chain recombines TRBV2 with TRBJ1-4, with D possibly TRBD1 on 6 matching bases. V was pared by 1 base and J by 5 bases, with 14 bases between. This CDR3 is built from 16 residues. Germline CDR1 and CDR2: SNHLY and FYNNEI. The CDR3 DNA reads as TGTGCCAGCAGTGAAGGCGCGGGGGCAGGGAATGAAAAACTGTTTTTT. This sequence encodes CASSEGAGAGNEKLFF.

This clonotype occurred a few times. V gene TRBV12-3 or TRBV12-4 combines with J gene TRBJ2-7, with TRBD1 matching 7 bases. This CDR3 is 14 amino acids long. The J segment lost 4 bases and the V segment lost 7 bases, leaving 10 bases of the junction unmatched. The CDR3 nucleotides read TGTGCCAGCAACCAAGGGGGCCTGGGGTACGAGCAGTACTTC. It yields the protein CASNQGGLGYEQYF.

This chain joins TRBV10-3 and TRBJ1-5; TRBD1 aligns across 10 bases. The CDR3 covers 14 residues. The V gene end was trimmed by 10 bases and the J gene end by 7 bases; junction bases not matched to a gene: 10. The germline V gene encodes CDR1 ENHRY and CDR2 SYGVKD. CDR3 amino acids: CATGTGDSRQPQHF. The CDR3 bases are TGTGCCACCGGGACAGGGGACAGCAGGCAGCCCCAGCATTTT.

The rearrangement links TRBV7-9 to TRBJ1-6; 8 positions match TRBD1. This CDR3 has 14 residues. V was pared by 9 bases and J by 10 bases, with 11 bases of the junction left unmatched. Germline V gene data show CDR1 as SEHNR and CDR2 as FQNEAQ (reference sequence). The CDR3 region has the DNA TGTGCCAGTGCATCGGGACAGGTCTTGTCACCCCTCCACTTT. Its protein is CASASGQVLSPLHF. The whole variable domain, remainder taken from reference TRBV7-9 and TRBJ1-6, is DTGVSQNPRHKITKRGQNVTFRCDPISEHNRLYWYRQTLGQGPEFLTYFQNEAQLEKSRLLSDRFSAERPKGSFSTLEIQRTEQGDSAMYLCASASGQVLSPLHFGNGTRLTVT.